Listed here are 26 T cell receptor beta chains from one sample, sequenced in a study of blood T cell repertoires in COVID-19. Assay used: immunoSEQ multiplex PCR; TCRdb lists only in-frame clones, some missing. Of about 220,000 clones in the sample, 82% were seen once. The sample taken for sequencing was peripheral blood. All receptors derive from a woman aged 70-85 years with acute or convalescent COVID-19.

The V call is TRBV23-1, the J call TRBJ1-5; 12 bases map to TRBD1. TRBV23-1 is marked as an open reading frame, function uncertain. The CDR3 consists of 19 residues. Germline trimming cut 7 bases from V and 1 base from J; bases unmatched to any gene: 14. CDR3 in amino acids: CASNPHDRDRGPSNQPQHF. CDR3 DNA sequence: TGCGCCAGCAACCCACATGACCGGGACAGGGGGCCGAGCAATCAGCCCCAGCATTTT.

The chain links TRBV7-2 to TRBJ1-6; 7 nucleotides agree with TRBD1. The CDR3 runs 15 residues. V lost 2 bases and J lost 8; bases outside the gene matches: 6. Germline V gene sequence: CDR1 SGHTA, CDR2 FQGNSA. In DNA, the CDR3 is TGTGCCAGCAGCTTACAGACAGGGTTGGATTCACCCCTCCACTTT. Amino acid sequence: CASSLQTGLDSPLHF.

This chain uses TRBV19 with TRBJ1-1; D is perhaps TRBD1 (6 bases). Per the germline V gene, CDR1 is LNHDA and CDR2 is SQIVND (reference sequence). The CDR3 length is 14 residues. Trimming stripped 6 bases from V and 7 bases from J, with 18 bases between. The CDR3 loop is CASSVNTGIDEAFF. Written as DNA, the CDR3 is TGTGCCAGTAGCGTTAACACAGGGATCGATGAAGCTTTCTTT.

This clone has only one observation. The chain uses TRBV7-2 and TRBJ1-5; D unclear. From germline, CDR1 is SGHTA and CDR2 FQGNSA. This CDR3 is 17 amino acids long. V lost 0 bases and J lost 0, with 12 bases in between. The CDR3 DNA reads TGTGCCAGCAGCTTAGCGCGCGGGGAACTTAGCAATCAGCCCCAGCATTTT. Residues: CASSLARGELSNQPQHF.

This chain joins TRBV4-3 and TRBJ2-3; TRBD2 matches 8 bases. This CDR3 is 17 amino acids long. Germline trimming cut 4 bases from V and 4 bases from J; bases unmatched to any gene: 13. Germline V lookup: CDR1 LGHNA, CDR2 YSLEER. The CDR3 spells CASSPFSGGGLADTQYF. CDR3 in DNA: TGCGCCAGCAGCCCCTTTAGTGGCGGGGGGCTGGCAGATACGCAGTATTTT.

The chain joins TRBV2 to TRBJ2-5, with no clear D. This CDR3 region has 11 residues. Germline V gives CDR1 SNHLY, CDR2 FYNNEI. V lost 6 bases and J 2 bases, leaving 4 bases between the germline ends. In DNA form, the CDR3 reads TGTGCCAGCAGAATACAAGAGACCCAGTACTTC. Translating gives CASRIQETQYF.

This chain connects TRBV19 to TRBJ2-1; a possible D gene is TRBD2 (6 bases). The CDR3 length is 13 residues. With 5 bases removed from V and 10 bases from J, the gap between germline ends came to 15 bases. Germline lookup yields CDR1 LNHDA and CDR2 SQIVND (reference sequence). The CDR3 region is CASSPAGRGEQFF. In nucleotides, the CDR3 is TGTGCCAGTAGTCCGGCGGGGAGAGGCGAGCAGTTCTTC.

J is TRBJ1-5 and V is TRBV6-5; the D is unclear. With 10 bases removed from V and 2 bases from J, the gap between germline ends came to 15 bases. Germline CDR1 is MNHEY and CDR2 is SVGAGI. The CDR3 loop spans 14 amino acids. The CDR3 sequence: CATSGVVGNQPQHF. CDR3 in DNA: TGTGCCACCTCGGGAGTTGTGGGCAATCAGCCCCAGCATTTT.

This chain links TRBV7-9 with TRBJ1-2; D gene unclear. The germline gives CDR1 SEHNR, CDR2 FQNEAQ (reference sequence). V lost 2 bases, J lost 2 bases, and 15 bases lay in between. This CDR3 has 16 residues. CDR3: CASSLNMGLLNYGYTF. The CDR3 nucleotides are TGTGCCAGCAGCTTAAATATGGGCCTACTCAACTATGGCTACACCTTC.

DNA of the CDR3: TGTGCCATCAGTGATGGGGCCGGGGCCAACGTCCTGACTTTC. Translated, it gives CAISDGAGANVLTF. The rearrangement links TRBV10-3 to TRBJ2-6; perhaps TRBD1 as D (5 bases). This CDR3 has 14 amino acids. V was cut by 3 bases and J by 4 bases, with 7 bases left in between. CDR1 is ENHRY, CDR2 SYGVKD, per germline.

This clone was seen a few times. The J gene is TRBJ2-2, the V gene TRBV7-2, with a possible D match to TRBD1 (5 bases). Germline loops: CDR1 SGHTA, CDR2 FQGNSA. The V end lost 3 bases, the J end lost 0 bases, and 11 bases lay between the germline ends. This CDR3 is 16 amino acids long. CDR3 sequence: CASSFDSGSNTGELFF. DNA of the CDR3: TGTGCCAGCAGCTTCGATTCAGGGTCGAACACCGGGGAGCTGTTTTTT.

This chain joins TRBV6-2 or TRBV6-3 and TRBJ1-1; D not certain. The V end lost 4 bases, the J end lost 0 bases, and 12 bases lay between the germline ends. There are 15 residues in the CDR3. Germline lookup yields CDR1 MNHEY and CDR2 SVGEGT. CDR3 in amino acids: CASSSYTLMNTEAFF. As DNA, the CDR3 is TGTGCCAGCAGTTCCTATACTCTCATGAACACTGAAGCTTTCTTT.

The CDR3 DNA is TGTGCCAGCTCCCTTTGGACTGACACCGGGGAGCTGTTTTTT. Translating it yields CASSLWTDTGELFF. The chain is built from TRBV18 and TRBJ2-2; possible D gene TRBD2, 5 bases. Trimming removed 6 bases from V and 3 bases from J, with 11 bases in between. CDR1 is KGHSH, CDR2 LQKENI, per germline. The CDR3 is made up of 14 amino acids.

The chain joins TRBV4-2 to TRBJ1-1; no clear D. This CDR3 spans 15 amino acids. Germline V gives CDR1 LGHNA, CDR2 YNFKEQ. V was trimmed by 0 bases and J by 1 base, leaving 9 bases between them. The CDR3 protein is CASSQDRFSNTEAFF. CDR3 nucleotide sequence: TGTGCCAGCAGCCAAGATCGGTTTTCGAACACTGAAGCTTTCTTT.

V usage is TRBV25-1 and J usage is TRBJ2-7; TRBD1 matches at 9 bases. Germline V gives CDR1 MGHDK, CDR2 SYGVNS. The CDR3 loop spans 14 amino acids. The junction had 4 bases not matched to a gene; V was cut back by 1 base and J by 6 bases. CDR3 sequence reads: CASSESGDRAEQYF. The CDR3, as DNA: TGTGCCAGCAGTGAATCTGGGGACAGGGCCGAGCAGTACTTC.

The chain uses TRBV11-2 and TRBJ1-2; 8 positions agree with TRBD1. The germline V gene encodes CDR1 SGHAT and CDR2 FQNNGV. This CDR3 contains 14 residues. The J segment lost 4 bases and the V segment lost 3 bases, leaving 4 bases of the junction unmatched. The CDR3 loop is CASSLDRVLYGYTF. The CDR3 DNA sequence: TGTGCCAGCAGCTTGGACAGGGTACTCTATGGCTACACCTTC.

CDR3 amino acids: CASSSRESSREAFF. The CDR3 region has the DNA TGTGCCAGTAGTTCCCGCGAAAGTTCCCGTGAAGCTTTCTTT. The chain couples TRBV19 to TRBJ1-1; no definite D call. Looked up from germline, CDR1 is LNHDA and CDR2 is SQIVND (reference sequence). The CDR3 runs to 14 residues. V dropped 5 bases and J dropped 7 bases, with 17 bases sitting between them.

V and J are TRBV4-1 and TRBJ1-1; no clear D. Germline V gives CDR1 MGHRA, CDR2 YSYEKL. This CDR3 has 13 amino acids. Deletions cut 0 bases from V and 3 bases from J, with 5 bases between. The CDR3 loop reads CASSQDRDTEAFF. The DNA for the CDR3 is TGCGCCAGCAGCCAAGATAGAGACACTGAAGCTTTCTTT.

The chain joins TRBV6-2 or TRBV6-3 to TRBJ2-3; D may be TRBD1 (6 bases). CDR1 is MNHEY and CDR2 is SVGEGT in the germline V gene. V lost 2 bases and J lost 5, with 14 bases in between. The CDR3 has 15 amino acids. The chain's CDR3 is CASSYPSTGQDTQYF. The DNA of the CDR3 is TGTGCCAGCAGTTACCCTTCGACAGGCCAAGATACGCAGTATTTT.

This clone was seen once. The chain has TRBV19 and TRBJ2-1; 9 positions agree with TRBD1. The CDR3 is made up of 15 amino acids. Losses at the gene ends were 5 bases for V and 4 bases for J; bases not matched to a gene: 6. CDR1 LNHDA and CDR2 SQIVND come from the germline V gene (reference sequence). CDR3 DNA: TGTGCCAGTAGTGGAACAGGGGGCGTTTACAATGAGCAGTTCTTC. Translating it yields CASSGTGGVYNEQFF.

CDR3 nucleotide sequence: TGTGCCAGCAGCACGGGGGGAAACACTGAAGCTTTCTTT. It is translated as CASSTGGNTEAFF. This sequence joins TRBV11-2 and TRBJ1-1; D may be TRBD1 (5 bases). The V end was cut by 5 bases, the J end by 2 bases, with 9 bases between. The CDR3 runs 13 residues. Germline V lookup: CDR1 SGHAT, CDR2 FQNNGV. The full variable domain, rest sourced from reference TRBV11-2 and TRBJ1-1, is EAGVAQSPRYKIIEKRQSVAFWCNPISGHATLYWYQQILGQGPKLLIQFQNNGVVDDSQLPKDRFSAERLKGVDSTLKIQPAKLEDSAVYLCASSTGGNTEAFFGQGTRLTVV.

The chain uses TRBV3-1 (or the pseudogene TRBV3-2) and TRBJ2-3; D might be TRBD2 (5 bases). The CDR3 is made up of 16 amino acids. Trimming left V 4 bases short and J 4 bases short, with 18 bases between. Germline CDR1 and CDR2: LGHDT and YNNKEL (reference sequence). For the CDR3, the DNA is TGTGCCAGCAGCCGCGGCCGGGGATTTCAGCCAGATACGCAGTATTTT. Translated, it gives CASSRGRGFQPDTQYF.

This chain uses TRBV5-1 with TRBJ1-6, with a weak D call TRBD1 (5 bases). The CDR3 is 15 amino acids. CDR1 and CDR2 from the germline V gene are SGHRS and YFSETQ. The V gene lost 0 bases and the J gene lost 4 bases, with 8 bases spanning the gap. The DNA for the CDR3 is TGCGCCAGCAGCTTGGATCAGGGATATAATTCACCCCTCCACTTT. Protein product: CASSLDQGYNSPLHF.

The V gene is TRBV5-6, the J gene TRBJ2-4; 8 bases align to TRBD1. V shed 0 bases, J shed 5 bases, and the junction held 4 bases outside the gene matches. The CDR3 consists of 15 residues. Germline assignment: CDR1 SGHDT and CDR2 YYEEEE. The CDR3 region has the DNA TGTGCCAGCAGCTTGGAGGACAGGGACGAAAACATTCAGTACTTC. Protein: CASSLEDRDENIQYF.

This chain links TRBV28 with TRBJ2-3; TRBD1 might be the D (5 bases). The length of the CDR3 is 14 residues. Germline assignment: CDR1 MDHEN and CDR2 SYDVKM. The V gene lost 6 bases and the J gene lost 0 bases, with 10 bases spanning the gap. The CDR3 loop is CASSPGSSTDTQYF. The DNA for the CDR3 is TGTGCCAGCAGCCCAGGGTCAAGCACAGATACGCAGTATTTT.

The V gene is TRBV5-1, the J gene TRBJ1-4; tentative D call: TRBD1 (5 bases). Trimming removed 0 bases from V and 8 bases from J, with 17 bases in between. The CDR3 length is 16 residues. The germline CDR1 and CDR2 sequences are SGHRS and YFSETQ. CDR3 sequence: CASSLDRPQLGEKLFF. CDR3 DNA sequence: TGCGCCAGCAGCTTGGACAGGCCCCAATTGGGGGAAAAACTGTTTTTT.